The entry that follows covers one T cell receptor beta chain sequence. CDR3 length equals 16 residues. CDR1 is LNHDA and CDR2 is SQIVND in the germline V gene (reference sequence). The V end lost 6 bases, the J end lost 7 bases, and 19 bases lay between the germline ends. The data were obtained in a study of T cells in Graves' hyperthyroidism and ophthalmopathy. Study information: Upon initial diagnosis and before any treatment, peripheral blood was collected.

What was amplified from RNA transcripts were TCR beta CDR3 regions. First-round RT-PCR with HTBI primers amplified the TCR CDR3 region. TCRdb re-analysed the multiplex PCR reads in MiXCR, keeping a single row per CDR3 protein. The sample consists of a few hundred thousand distinct CDR3 sequences, just under 15% of them appearing once. The sequencing input was blood. The chain links TRBV19 to TRBJ1-6; no reliable D call. The TCR originated in a woman in her 30s with Graves' hyperthyroidism. CDR3 DNA sequence: TGTGCCAGTAGCCCCGGTCGGGGATTCGGGAATTCACCCCTCCACTTT. It codes for CASSPGRGFGNSPLHF.